These 19 T cell receptor beta chains came from one sample sequenced in a study of OX40 agonist ivuxolimab in advanced cancers. Sequenced by immunoSEQ multiplex PCR; TCRdb stores in-frame clones only, minus some. This table has tens of thousands of clones, approximately 89% appearing once. Specimen: CD4+ or CD8+ T cells sorted from blood, collected in a trial of the OX40 agonist ivuxolimab. All receptors derive from an adult with an advanced solid tumor such as melanoma, head and neck, liver or kidney cancer.

This sequence joins TRBV7-8 and TRBJ2-7; D is perhaps TRBD1 (6 bases). Between the trimmed V and J ends, which lost 2 bases and 0 bases, there was a span of 11 bases. Germline values: CDR1 SGHVS, CDR2 FQNEAQ. The length of the CDR3 is 15 residues. CDR3 sequence: CASSLLGGVSYEQYF. The CDR3 coding sequence is TGTGCCAGCAGCTTACTAGGGGGAGTCTCCTACGAGCAGTACTTC. Full variable domain (missing parts from reference TRBV7-8 and TRBJ2-7): GAGVSQSPRYKVAKRGQDVALRCDPISGHVSLFWYQQALGQGPEFLTYFQNEAQLDKSGLPSDRFFAERPEGSVSTLKIQRTQQEDSAVYLCASSLLGGVSYEQYFGPGTRLTVT.

V and J are TRBV7-9 and TRBJ2-1, with TRBD1 matching over 8 bases. V lost 5 bases and J lost 0; bases outside the gene matches: 6. Germline loops: CDR1 SEHNR, CDR2 FQNEAQ (reference sequence). The CDR3 consists of 16 residues. Here the CDR3 reads CASSPWTGSSYNEQFF. The CDR3 DNA reads TGTGCCAGCAGCCCCTGGACAGGGAGCTCCTACAATGAGCAGTTCTTC.

The V call is TRBV27, the J call TRBJ2-1, with D tentatively TRBD2 (6 bases). CDR3 length equals 17 residues. The ends were cut back, 6 bases at V and 2 bases at J, with 20 bases in the middle. Germline CDR1 MNHEY, CDR2 SMNVEV (reference sequence). CDR3 nucleotides: TGTGCCAGCAGCTTCACTTTGGGGGGATCCCCCTACAATGAGCAGTTCTTC. As protein: CASSFTLGGSPYNEQFF.

The rearrangement joins TRBV5-6 to TRBJ2-7; D may correspond to TRBD1 or TRBD2 (5 bases each). The CDR3 covers 13 residues. Germline CDR1 and CDR2: SGHDT and YYEEEE. V lost 4 bases and J lost 5, with 13 bases in between. CDR3 sequence: CASSMGTHHEQYF. DNA for the CDR3: TGTGCCAGCAGCATGGGGACCCACCACGAGCAGTACTTC.

This chain uses TRBV7-6 with TRBJ2-7; 7 bases agree with TRBD1. Germline CDR1 is SGHVS and CDR2 is FNYEAQ. J gave up 4 bases and V 5 bases, and 11 bases lay outside the gene matches. The CDR3 loop spans 15 amino acids. CDR3 sequence: CASSPATGSGYEQYF. The DNA for the CDR3 is TGTGCCAGCAGCCCAGCGACAGGGTCGGGATACGAGCAGTACTTC.

The chain recombines TRBV14 with TRBJ2-7; tentative D call: TRBD2 (7 bases). The V and J ends lost 4 bases and 6 bases respectively, with 19 bases between them. CDR3 length: 15 residues. Germline CDR1 SGHDN, CDR2 FVKESK. The CDR3 bases are TGTGCCAGCAGCCTCGGGGAGGGGGGAGCTCGCGAGCAGTACTTC. Amino acids: CASSLGEGGAREQYF.

The gene calls are TRBV6-5 and TRBJ2-1; possibly TRBD2 for D (6 bases). Germline V gene data show CDR1 as MNHEY and CDR2 as SVGAGI. Trimming shortened V by 4 bases and J by 13 bases, and 20 bases separated the two germline ends. This CDR3 has 14 residues. CDR3 protein: CASSCPLGTCQQFF. CDR3 coding DNA: TGTGCCAGCAGTTGCCCCCTTGGGACTTGCCAACAGTTCTTC.

This chain joins TRBV15 and TRBJ2-1, with no clear D. The CDR3 is 14 residues long. CDR1 and CDR2 (germline): LNHNV, YYDKDF (reference sequence). V lost 6 bases and J 0 bases, leaving 9 bases between the germline ends. In DNA, the CDR3 is TGTGCCACCAGGCCCGCGAGCTCCTACAATGAGCAGTTCTTC. This gives the protein CATRPASSYNEQFF.

The V call is TRBV11-2, the J call TRBJ2-1, with TRBD2 matching over 8 bases. CDR1 and CDR2 (germline): SGHAT, FQNNGV. The J segment lost 2 bases and the V segment lost 4 bases, leaving 4 bases of the junction unmatched. The CDR3 is 15 amino acids. CDR3 sequence: CASSWNSGAYNEQFF. CDR3 DNA: TGTGCCAGCAGCTGGAATAGCGGGGCCTACAATGAGCAGTTCTTC.

This chain joins TRBV28 and TRBJ1-5; 8 bases line up with TRBD1. Per germline, CDR1 MDHEN and CDR2 SYDVKM. The CDR3 has 14 amino acids. V lost 3 bases, J lost 7 bases, and 5 bases stayed unmatched. The DNA of the CDR3 is TGTGCCAGCAGTTTGTACAGGGGGGTCCAGCCCCAGCATTTT. Translation: CASSLYRGVQPQHF.

The chain is built from TRBV5-1 and TRBJ1-1; 8 positions match TRBD1. CDR1 and CDR2 (germline): SGHRS, YFSETQ. Trimming removed 0 bases from V and 7 bases from J; junction bases left unmatched: 5. This CDR3 region has 14 residues. CDR3 region: CASSLDRGNIEAFF. CDR3 nucleotides: TGCGCCAGCAGCTTGGACAGGGGGAATATTGAAGCTTTCTTT.

The V call is TRBV13, the J call TRBJ2-3, with D possibly TRBD1 on 7 matching bases. V shed 4 bases and J shed 6 bases, with 14 bases lying between them. From germline, CDR1 is PRHDT and CDR2 FYEKMQ (reference sequence). The CDR3 contains 14 residues. The CDR3 DNA sequence: TGTGCCAGCAGCTCCAGGGGGGCCGGGGATACGCAGTATTTT. Encoded protein: CASSSRGAGDTQYF. Together with reference TRBV13 and TRBJ2-3, the CDR3 gives the full variable domain: AAGVIQSPRHLIKEKRETATLKCYPIPRHDTVYWYQQGPGQDPQFLISFYEKMQSDKGSIPDRFSAQQFSDYHSELNMSSLELGDSALYFCASSSRGAGDTQYFGPGTRLTVL.

The rearrangement links TRBV5-1 to TRBJ1-3; the D is unclear. CDR3 length: 12 residues. The V gene's germline CDR1 is SGHRS and CDR2 YFSETQ. V gave up 4 bases and J gave up 3 bases, with 5 bases separating them. CDR3 residues: CASSLGGNTIYF. DNA of the CDR3: TGCGCCAGCAGCCTCGGTGGAAACACCATATATTTT. Full variable domain (missing parts from reference TRBV5-1 and TRBJ1-3): KAGVTQTPRYLIKTRGQQVTLSCSPISGHRSVSWYQQTPGQGLQFLFEYFSETQRNKGNFPGRFSGRQFSNSRSEMNVSTLELGDSALYLCASSLGGNTIYFGEGSWLTVV.

The genes are TRBV28 and TRBJ2-7; 10 bases are shared with TRBD2. The CDR3 covers 17 residues. V shed 4 bases and J 2 bases; nucleotides not matched to a gene: 11. The germline V gene encodes CDR1 MDHEN and CDR2 SYDVKM. CDR3: CASSSLGGLADPYEQYF. The CDR3 DNA is TGTGCCAGCAGTTCCCTCGGCGGACTAGCGGACCCCTACGAGCAGTACTTC. The full variable domain, rest sourced from reference TRBV28 and TRBJ2-7, is DVKVTQSSRYLVKRTGEKVFLECVQDMDHENMFWYRQDPGLGLRLIYFSYDVKMKEKGDIPEGYSVSREKKERFSLILESASTNQTSMYLCASSSLGGLADPYEQYFGPGTRLTVT.

CDR3 region: CASSSLEYTEAFF. CDR3 nucleotide sequence: TGTGCCAGTAGTTCGTTAGAGTACACTGAAGCTTTCTTT. This chain uses TRBV19 with TRBJ1-1; D not resolved. Trimming pared 5 bases from V and 3 bases from J, leaving 10 bases between. Germline assignment: CDR1 LNHDA and CDR2 SQIVND (reference sequence). The CDR3 totals 13 residues.

The gene calls are TRBV19 and TRBJ1-1; possibly TRBD1 for D (5 bases). The CDR3 covers 12 residues. Trimming left V 3 bases short and J 5 bases short, with 7 bases between. Germline V CDR1 and CDR2: LNHDA, SQIVND (reference sequence). In DNA form, the CDR3 reads TGTGCCAGTAGTATGAAGGGGACTGAAGCTTTCTTT. Its protein product is CASSMKGTEAFF. The whole variable domain, remainder taken from reference TRBV19 and TRBJ1-1, is DGGITQSPKYLFRKEGQNVTLSCEQNLNHDAMYWYRQDPGQGLRLIYYSQIVNDFQKGDIAEGYSVSREKKESFPLTVTSAQKNPTAFYLCASSMKGTEAFFGQGTRLTVV.

As concerns this clone: One junction end disagrees with the germline gene, perhaps due to a read error. The rearrangement uses TRBV27 and TRBJ2-1; D is unclear. The germline V gene has CDR1 MNHEY and CDR2 SMNVEV (reference sequence). The CDR3 is 11 residues long. CDR3 DNA: TGTGCCAGCAGTTTATACAGTGAGCAGTTCTTC. Translating gives CASSLYSEQFF.

This chain's CDR3 is CASSEDEQFF. The CDR3 DNA reads TGTGCCAGCAGTGAGGATGAGCAGTTCTTC. The rearrangement links TRBV2 to TRBJ2-1; D not resolved. V lost 3 bases to trimming and J lost 8 bases, with 2 bases between them. Germline V lookup: CDR1 SNHLY, CDR2 FYNNEI. The CDR3 sequence is 10 residues long.

The V gene is TRBV27, the J gene TRBJ2-4; no clear D. Germline V gene data show CDR1 as MNHEY and CDR2 as SMNVEV (reference sequence). Trimming cost V 8 bases and J 2 bases, with 7 bases left between them. The CDR3 spans 12 residues. The CDR3 loop reads CASGITKNIQYF. As DNA, the CDR3 is TGTGCCAGCGGCATTACCAAAAACATTCAGTACTTC.